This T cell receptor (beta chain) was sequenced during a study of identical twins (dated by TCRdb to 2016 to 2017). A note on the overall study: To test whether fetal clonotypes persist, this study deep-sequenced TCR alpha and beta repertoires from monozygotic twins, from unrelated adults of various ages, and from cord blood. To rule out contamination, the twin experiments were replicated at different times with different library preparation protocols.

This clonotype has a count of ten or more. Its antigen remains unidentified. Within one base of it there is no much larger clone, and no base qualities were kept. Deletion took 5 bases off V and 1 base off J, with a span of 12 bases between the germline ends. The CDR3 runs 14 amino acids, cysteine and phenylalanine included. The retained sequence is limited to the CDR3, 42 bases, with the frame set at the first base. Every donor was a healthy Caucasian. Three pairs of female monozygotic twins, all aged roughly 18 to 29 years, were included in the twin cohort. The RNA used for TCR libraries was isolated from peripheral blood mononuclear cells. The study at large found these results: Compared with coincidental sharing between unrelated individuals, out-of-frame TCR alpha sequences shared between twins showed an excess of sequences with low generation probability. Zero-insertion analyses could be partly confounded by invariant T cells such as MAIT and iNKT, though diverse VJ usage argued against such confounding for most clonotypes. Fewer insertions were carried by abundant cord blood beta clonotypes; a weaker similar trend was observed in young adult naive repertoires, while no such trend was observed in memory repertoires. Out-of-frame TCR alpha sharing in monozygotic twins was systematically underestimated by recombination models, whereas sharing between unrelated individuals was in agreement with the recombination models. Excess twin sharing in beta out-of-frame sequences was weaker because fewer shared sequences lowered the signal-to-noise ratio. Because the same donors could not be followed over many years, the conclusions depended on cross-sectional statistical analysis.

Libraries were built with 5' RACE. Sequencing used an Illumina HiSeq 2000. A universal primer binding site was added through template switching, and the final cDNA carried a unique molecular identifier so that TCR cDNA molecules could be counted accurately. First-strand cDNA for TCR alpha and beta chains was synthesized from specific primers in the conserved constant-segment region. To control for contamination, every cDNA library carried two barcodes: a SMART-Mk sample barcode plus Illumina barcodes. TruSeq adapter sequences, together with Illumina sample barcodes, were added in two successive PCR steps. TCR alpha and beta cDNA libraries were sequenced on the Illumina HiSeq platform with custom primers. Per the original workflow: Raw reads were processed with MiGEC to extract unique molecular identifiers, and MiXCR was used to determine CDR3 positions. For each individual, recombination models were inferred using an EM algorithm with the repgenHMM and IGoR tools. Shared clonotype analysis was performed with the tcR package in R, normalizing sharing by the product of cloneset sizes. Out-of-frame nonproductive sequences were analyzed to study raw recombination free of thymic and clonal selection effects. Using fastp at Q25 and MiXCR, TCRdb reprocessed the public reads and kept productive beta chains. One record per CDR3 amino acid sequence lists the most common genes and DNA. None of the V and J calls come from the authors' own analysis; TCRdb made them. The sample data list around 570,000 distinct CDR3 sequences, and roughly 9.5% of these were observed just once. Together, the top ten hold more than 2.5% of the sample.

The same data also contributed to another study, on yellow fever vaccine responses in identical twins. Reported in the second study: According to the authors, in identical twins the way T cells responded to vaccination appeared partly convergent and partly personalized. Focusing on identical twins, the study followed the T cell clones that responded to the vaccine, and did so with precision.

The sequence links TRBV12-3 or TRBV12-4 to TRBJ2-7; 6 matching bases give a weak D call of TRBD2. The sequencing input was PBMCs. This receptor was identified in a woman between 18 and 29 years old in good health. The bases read TGTGCCAGCAGTACCGGGACTTCTTCCTACGAGCAGTACTTC. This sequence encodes CASSTGTSSYEQYF.